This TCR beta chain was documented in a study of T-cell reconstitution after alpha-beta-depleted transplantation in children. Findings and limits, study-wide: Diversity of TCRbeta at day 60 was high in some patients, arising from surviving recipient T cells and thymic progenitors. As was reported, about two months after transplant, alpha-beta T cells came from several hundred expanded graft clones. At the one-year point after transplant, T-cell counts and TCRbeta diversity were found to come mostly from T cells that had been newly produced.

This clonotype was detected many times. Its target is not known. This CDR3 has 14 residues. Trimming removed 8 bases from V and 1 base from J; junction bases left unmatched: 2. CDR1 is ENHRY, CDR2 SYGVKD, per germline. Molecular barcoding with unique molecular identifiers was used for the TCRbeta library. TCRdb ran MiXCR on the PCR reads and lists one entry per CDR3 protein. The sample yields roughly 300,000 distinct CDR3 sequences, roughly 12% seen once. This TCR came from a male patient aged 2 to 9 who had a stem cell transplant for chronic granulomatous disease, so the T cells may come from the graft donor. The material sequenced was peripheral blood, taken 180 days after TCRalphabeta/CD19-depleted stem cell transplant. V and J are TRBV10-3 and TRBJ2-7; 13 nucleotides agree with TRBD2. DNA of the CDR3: TGTGCCATCGGGACTAGCGGGAAGTCCTACGAGCAGTACTTC. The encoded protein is CAIGTSGKSYEQYF.